There are a few counts of the clone carrying this T cell receptor (beta chain). Its antigen is unidentified. The PCR used 60 Vbeta and 13 Jbeta primers. Here immunoSEQ multiplex PCR was the method, and the copy in TCRdb shows in-frame clones only, minus some. In the table there are some 120,000 clones, about four fifths of which are singletons. This sample is part of a study of cytomegalovirus exposure and HLA in healthy donors. General study results and limits: In a later analysis, V- and J-gene trimming of beta chains associated with a DCLRE1C missense variant, replicated independently.

V was pared by 7 bases and J by 1 base, with 4 bases of the junction left unmatched. Germline V gene data show CDR1 as WSHSY and CDR2 as SAAADI. The CDR3 spans 13 residues. The rearrangement joins TRBV10-2 to TRBJ2-7; 7 bases fit TRBD2. The sequencing sample was made of PBMCs. The receptor was derived from a man aged 25 to 40 in good health and CMV-seronegative. This CDR3 is CASTLGGSYEQYF. CDR3 bases: TGCGCCAGCACGCTGGGGGGGTCCTACGAGCAGTACTTC.